Reported below is one T cell receptor beta chain. Antigen specificity is unknown. Germline-derived CDR1 and CDR2 are SGHNT and YENEEA. Trimming took off 4 bases at V and 4 bases at J, with 13 bases between the two ends. The CDR3 covers 15 residues. The use of a sample-barcoded 5' primer and a J-beta primer mix characterized a second PCR of roughly 7 to 11 cycles. Via MiXCR, TCRdb re-called the 5' RACE reads, giving one row per CDR3 protein. The sample comprises fewer than 2,000,000 distinct CDR3 sequences, about two fifths of which are singletons, and about 23% rests with the top ten. These data are taken from a study of blood T cells in healthy people across ages. Study-wide findings and caveats: In the absence of known donor CMV status, changes in expanded clonotypes were possibly confounded.

The chain joins TRBV11-3 to TRBJ1-4; the D gene is possibly TRBD1 (5 bases). The origin of this receptor is a human donor in good health. Sample: blood. The chain's CDR3 is CASSSPTGDNEKLFF. DNA for the CDR3: TGTGCCAGCAGCTCGCCGACGGGGGATAATGAAAAACTGTTTTTT.